This TCR beta chain was documented in a study of cytomegalovirus exposure and HLA in healthy donors. Study-wide results and caveats: The study put 150 to 200 TCR beta chains on its list as cytomegalovirus-associated.

As concerns this clone: Its antigen is currently unknown.

The V gene's germline CDR1 is SEHNR and CDR2 FQNEAQ (reference sequence). V was trimmed by 2 bases and J by 0 bases, leaving 10 bases between them. The CDR3 covers 16 residues. The PCR employed 60 Vbeta primers together with 13 Jbeta primers. Clones were read by immunoSEQ multiplex PCR, and TCRdb kept only the in-frame ones, dropping some. The sample holds about 150,000 clones, roughly three fifths seen once. The sequencing input was PBMCs. V usage is TRBV7-9 and J usage is TRBJ2-2, with D maybe TRBD2 (6 bases). The source of this sequence is a male donor in good health and CMV-seronegative. This CDR3 reads CASSLTRGTNTGELFF. In DNA form, the CDR3 reads TGTGCCAGCAGCTTAACGCGGGGTACGAACACCGGGGAGCTGTTTTTT.